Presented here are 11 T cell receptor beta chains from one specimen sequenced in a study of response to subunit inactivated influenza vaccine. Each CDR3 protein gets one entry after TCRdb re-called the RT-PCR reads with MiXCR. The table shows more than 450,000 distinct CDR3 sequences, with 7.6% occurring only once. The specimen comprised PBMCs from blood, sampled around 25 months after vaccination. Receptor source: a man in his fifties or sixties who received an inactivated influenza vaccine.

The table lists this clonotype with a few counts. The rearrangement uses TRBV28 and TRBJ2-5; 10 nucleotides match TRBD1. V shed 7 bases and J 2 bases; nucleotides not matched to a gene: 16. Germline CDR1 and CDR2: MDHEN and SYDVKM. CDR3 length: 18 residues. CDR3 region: CASNNRDRGLTRQETQYF. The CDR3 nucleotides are TGTGCCAGCAATAACCGGGACAGGGGCCTCACTCGACAAGAGACCCAGTACTTC. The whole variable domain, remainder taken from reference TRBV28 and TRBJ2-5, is DVKVTQSSRYLVKRTGEKVFLECVQDMDHENMFWYRQDPGLGLRLIYFSYDVKMKEKGDIPEGYSVSREKKERFSLILESASTNQTSMYLCASNNRDRGLTRQETQYFGPGTRLLVL.

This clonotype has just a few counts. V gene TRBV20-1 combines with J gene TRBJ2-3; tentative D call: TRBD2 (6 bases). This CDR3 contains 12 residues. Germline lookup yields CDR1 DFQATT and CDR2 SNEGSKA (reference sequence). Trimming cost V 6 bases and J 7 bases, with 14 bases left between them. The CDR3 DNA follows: TGCAGTGCCACGGACTATCTCCATACGCAGTATTTT. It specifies CSATDYLHTQYF.

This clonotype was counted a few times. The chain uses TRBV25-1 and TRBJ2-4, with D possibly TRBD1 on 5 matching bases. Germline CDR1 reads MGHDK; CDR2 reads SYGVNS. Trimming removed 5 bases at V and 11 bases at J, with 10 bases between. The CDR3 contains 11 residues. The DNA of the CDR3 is TGTGCCAGCAGTCATGGGGCAGTTCAGTACTTC. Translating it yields CASSHGAVQYF.

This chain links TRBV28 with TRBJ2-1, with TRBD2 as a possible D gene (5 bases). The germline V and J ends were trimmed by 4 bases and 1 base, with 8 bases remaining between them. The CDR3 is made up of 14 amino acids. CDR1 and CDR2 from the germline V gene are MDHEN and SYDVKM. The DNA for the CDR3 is TGTGCCAGCAGTTCCGGGGATTCCTACAATGAGCAGTTCTTC. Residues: CASSSGDSYNEQFF.

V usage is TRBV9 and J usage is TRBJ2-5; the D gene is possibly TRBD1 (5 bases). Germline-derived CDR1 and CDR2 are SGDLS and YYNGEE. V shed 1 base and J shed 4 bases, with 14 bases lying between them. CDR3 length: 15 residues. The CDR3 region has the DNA TGTGCCAGCAGCGTAAGGTCAAGGGGCCCAGAGACCCAGTACTTC. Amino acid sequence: CASSVRSRGPETQYF.

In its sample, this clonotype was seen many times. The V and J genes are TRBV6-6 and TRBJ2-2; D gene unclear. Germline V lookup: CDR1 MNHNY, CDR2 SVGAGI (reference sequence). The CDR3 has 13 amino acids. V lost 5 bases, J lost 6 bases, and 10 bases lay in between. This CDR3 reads CASSPIEAGELFF. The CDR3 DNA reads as TGTGCCAGCAGTCCTATAGAAGCCGGGGAGCTGTTTTTT.

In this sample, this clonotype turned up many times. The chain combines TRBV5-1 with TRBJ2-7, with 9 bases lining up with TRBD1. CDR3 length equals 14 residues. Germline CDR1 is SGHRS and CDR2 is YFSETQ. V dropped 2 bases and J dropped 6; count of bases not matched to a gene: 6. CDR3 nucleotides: TGCGCCAGCAGCTTACAGGGGGCTAAGAGCGAGCAGTACTTC. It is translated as CASSLQGAKSEQYF.

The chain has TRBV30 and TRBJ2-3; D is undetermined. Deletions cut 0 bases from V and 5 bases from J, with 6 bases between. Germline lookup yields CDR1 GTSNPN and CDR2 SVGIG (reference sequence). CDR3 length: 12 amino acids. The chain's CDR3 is CAWSVYGDTQYF. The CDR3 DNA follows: TGTGCCTGGAGTGTATACGGAGATACGCAGTATTTT.

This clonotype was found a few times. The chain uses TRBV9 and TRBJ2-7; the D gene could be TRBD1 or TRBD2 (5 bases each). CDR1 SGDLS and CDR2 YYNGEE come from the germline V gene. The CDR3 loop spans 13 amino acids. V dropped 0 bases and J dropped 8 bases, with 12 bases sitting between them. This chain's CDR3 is CASSVGGDPKQYF. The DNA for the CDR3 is TGTGCCAGCAGCGTAGGAGGGGACCCTAAGCAGTACTTC. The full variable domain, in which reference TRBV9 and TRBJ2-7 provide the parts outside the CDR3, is DSGVTQTPKHLITATGQRVTLRCSPRSGDLSVYWYQQSLDQGLQFLIQYYNGEERAKGNILERFSAQQFPDLHSELNLSSLELGDSALYFCASSVGGDPKQYFGPGTRLTVT.

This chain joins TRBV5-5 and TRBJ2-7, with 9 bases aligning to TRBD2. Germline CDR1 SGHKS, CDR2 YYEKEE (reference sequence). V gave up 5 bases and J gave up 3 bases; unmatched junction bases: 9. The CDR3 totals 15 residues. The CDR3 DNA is TGTGCCAGCAGTGGCGGGACTAGCTGGGACTACGAGCAGTACTTC. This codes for CASSGGTSWDYEQYF.

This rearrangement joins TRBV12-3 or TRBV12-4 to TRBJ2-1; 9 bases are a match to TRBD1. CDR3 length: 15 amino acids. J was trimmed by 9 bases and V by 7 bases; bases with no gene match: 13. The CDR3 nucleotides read TGTGCCAGCACCCACAGGGGGACAGGGCATGGTGAGCAGTTCTTC. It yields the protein CASTHRGTGHGEQFF.